This T cell receptor (beta chain) was retrieved from a study of cytomegalovirus exposure and HLA in healthy donors. Study in general: A previous analysis identified 95 million to 120 million unique TCR beta sequences derived from around 200 million T cells. Study-wide points: In a later analysis, TCR association rates varied by HLA locus: DRB1 most, HLA-C fewest. Sequencing artifact likely explains a cluster of highly shared sequence variants. The authors excluded some V segments, including TRBV6-2 and TRBV6-3, as indistinguishable.

PCR amplification relied on 60 Vbeta primers (plus 13 Jbeta primers). Assay: immunoSEQ multiplex PCR; the TCRdb copy retains only in-frame clones and omits some. Of over 100,000 clones listed, about 80% were seen once; the top ten hold under 3.5%. CDR1 and CDR2 from the germline V gene are SGHTA and FQGNSA. The CDR3 runs 16 residues. Germline trimming cut 2 bases from V and 1 base from J; bases unmatched to any gene: 4. Details on this clone: The antigen remains unidentified.

The receptor was derived from a female donor in good health and CMV-seronegative. The V gene is TRBV7-2, the J gene TRBJ2-5; 10 positions agree with TRBD2. The sequenced sample consisted of PBMCs. CDR3 nucleotide sequence: TGTGCCAGCAGCTTACAGCGGGGGGGAGCCCAAGAGACCCAGTACTTC. This sequence encodes CASSLQRGGAQETQYF.